This T cell receptor beta chain is drawn from a study of tumor and adjacent non-tumor tissue in lung cancer. About the study: The patients, 10 men and 5 women, were about 31 to 85 with stage I to III disease. Samples averaged about 3.8 million productive TCRbeta reads each.

A few counts support this clonotype. Its antigen remains unknown. Three rounds of nested PCR, following a modified ARM-PCR protocol, produced the TCRbeta library. Via MiXCR, TCRdb re-called the multiplex PCR reads, giving one row per CDR3 protein. The data contain over 35,000 distinct CDR3 sequences, approximately 61% of them singletons. No cell sorting was done before RNA was extracted from the tissue. More than 3 cm separated this lung sample from the edge of the tumor. Germline CDR1 and CDR2: MGHRA and YSYEKL. Trimming removed 6 bases from V and 8 bases from J, with 20 bases in between. This CDR3 has 15 amino acids. Study results and caveats: In normal lung, the top 100 clones were significantly more dominant than in tumor. Tumor tissue had significantly higher TCR diversity than normal lung.

The material sequenced was distant non-tumor lung tissue. This TCR derives from a man aged 50 to 60 with non-small cell lung cancer. The chain uses TRBV4-1 and TRBJ2-1; D might be TRBD2 (6 bases). CDR3 in amino acids: CASSPWIAEAYEQFF. CDR3 coding DNA: TGCGCCAGCAGTCCGTGGATAGCGGAAGCGTATGAGCAGTTCTTC.